The next 28 T cell receptor beta chains were all read from a single sample in a study of graft-versus-host responses after intestinal transplantation. Method: immunoSEQ multiplex PCR; TCRdb's copy keeps in-frame clones and lacks some. This sample has 81,000 or so clones, with 90% to 95% found just once. Their cognate antigens are unknown. Sequences were derived from unstimulated CD8+ T cells sorted from spleen or lymph node cells, sampled before transplant. The source of these receptors is a human donor who was the organ donor for an intestinal transplant.

V is TRBV13 and J is TRBJ2-1; D is possibly TRBD2 (5 bases). CDR1 is PRHDT, CDR2 FYEKMQ, per germline (reference sequence). V lost 5 bases to trimming and J lost 7 bases, with 15 bases between them. The CDR3 runs 14 residues. The CDR3 is CASSPQFRGNEQFF. The CDR3 bases are TGTGCCAGCAGCCCTCAGTTCAGAGGGAATGAGCAGTTCTTC.

The chain combines TRBV7-3 with TRBJ1-6, with TRBD1 matching over 10 bases. This CDR3 is built from 15 residues. The ends lost 3 bases at V and 7 bases at J; junction bases unmatched: 3. In germline, CDR1 is SGHTA, CDR2 FQGTGA. The CDR3 here is CASSLGTGENSPLHF. DNA for the CDR3: TGTGCCAGCAGCTTGGGGACAGGGGAAAATTCACCCCTCCACTTT.

DNA for the CDR3: TGTGCCAGCAGCTCAGGGGAGACCCAGTACTTC. This encodes CASSSGETQYF. This chain connects TRBV11-1 to TRBJ2-5; tentative D call: TRBD1 (5 bases). Germline CDR1 SGHAT, CDR2 FQDESV (reference sequence). The CDR3 runs 11 residues. Trimming took off 4 bases at V and 5 bases at J, with 5 bases between the two ends. Variable domain in full (rest from reference TRBV11-1 and TRBJ2-5): EAEVAQSPRYKITEKSQAVAFWCDPISGHATLYWYRQILGQGPELLVQFQDESVVDDSQLPKDRFSAERLKGVDSTLKIQPAELGDSAMYLCASSSGETQYFGPGTRLLVL.

The chain joins TRBV6-1 to TRBJ1-1; D is uncertain. CDR1 is MNHNS, CDR2 SASEGT, per germline. Trimming removed 5 bases from V and 11 bases from J, with 21 bases in between. The CDR3 totals 14 residues. The CDR3 reads CASSRTRHLGLAFF. CDR3 bases: TGTGCCAGCAGTCGAACTCGACATCTTGGCTTGGCTTTCTTT.

V gene TRBV7-8 combines with J gene TRBJ2-7; D may be TRBD1 (5 bases). The CDR3 sequence is 14 residues long. V lost 3 bases and J lost 1, with 10 bases in between. Germline-derived CDR1 and CDR2 are SGHVS and FQNEAQ. The CDR3 is CASSFLGVSYEQYF. The CDR3 bases are TGTGCCAGCAGCTTCCTAGGGGTGTCCTACGAGCAGTACTTC. The whole variable domain, remainder taken from reference TRBV7-8 and TRBJ2-7, is GAGVSQSPRYKVAKRGQDVALRCDPISGHVSLFWYQQALGQGPEFLTYFQNEAQLDKSGLPSDRFFAERPEGSVSTLKIQRTQQEDSAVYLCASSFLGVSYEQYFGPGTRLTVT.

A remark on this clone: This sample also contains other DNA sequences that code for the same CDR3. V is TRBV27 and J is TRBJ1-1, with a weak D call TRBD1 (6 bases). The CDR3 consists of 13 residues. V was clipped by 6 bases and J by 5 bases, with 13 bases between them. From germline, CDR1 is MNHEY and CDR2 SMNVEV (reference sequence). The CDR3 loop reads CASRAGGGTEAFF. Written as DNA, the CDR3 is TGTGCCAGCAGAGCGGGGGGCGGGACTGAAGCTTTCTTT.

The chain couples TRBV29-1 to TRBJ1-2; a weak D match, TRBD1 (5 bases). The CDR3 sequence is 12 residues long. The V gene lost 6 bases and the J gene lost 4 bases, with 12 bases spanning the gap. CDR1 is SQVTM and CDR2 is ANQGSEA in the germline V gene. The CDR3 DNA sequence: TGCAGCGTGGGCACAGGTTTCTATGGCTACACCTTC. Protein product: CSVGTGFYGYTF.

With respect to this clone: The same CDR3 also results from other DNA sequences found in this sample. The rearrangement uses TRBV27 and TRBJ2-7; TRBD2 aligns across 9 bases. There are 15 residues in the CDR3. Germline CDR1 is MNHEY and CDR2 is SMNVEV (reference sequence). V dropped 3 bases and J dropped 1; count of bases not matched to a gene: 4. This CDR3 reads CASSFSGRGSYEQYF. The CDR3 nucleotides read TGTGCCAGCAGTTTTAGCGGGAGAGGTTCCTACGAGCAGTACTTC.

This rearrangement joins TRBV5-6 to TRBJ2-7, with a weak D call TRBD2 (6 bases). The germline gives CDR1 SGHDT, CDR2 YYEEEE. This CDR3 comprises 15 residues. Trimming left V 2 bases short and J 2 bases short, with 14 bases between. CDR3 sequence: CASSFGPEGTYEQYF. The CDR3 DNA reads TGTGCCAGCAGCTTCGGCCCGGAGGGCACCTACGAGCAGTACTTC.

The chain couples TRBV28 to TRBJ2-1, with 7 bases that match TRBD2. The CDR3 is 16 residues long. V lost 6 bases, J lost 7 bases, and 15 bases stayed unmatched. Per germline, CDR1 MDHEN and CDR2 SYDVKM. CDR3 protein: CASSLQAGSRLNEQFF. CDR3 in DNA: TGTGCCAGCAGCCTACAAGCGGGATCGCGGCTTAATGAGCAGTTCTTC.

The genes are TRBV15 and TRBJ2-7; D gene ambiguous. CDR1 and CDR2 (germline): LNHNV, YYDKDF (reference sequence). There are 13 residues in the CDR3. Trimming removed 3 bases at V and 3 bases at J, with 9 bases between. The CDR3, as DNA: TGTGCCACCAGCAGGCGCCTGAGCTACGAGCAGTACTTC. This translates into CATSRRLSYEQYF.

The genes are TRBV30 and TRBJ2-3; no reliable D call. Trimming took 2 bases from V and 1 from J, leaving 13 bases between them. CDR1 and CDR2 from the germline V gene are GTSNPN and SVGIG (reference sequence). This CDR3 has 15 amino acids. Written as DNA, the CDR3 is TGTGCCTGGAGTCGGGTGCCCTCCGGCACAGATACGCAGTATTTT. Its protein is CAWSRVPSGTDTQYF.

The V and J genes are TRBV28 and TRBJ2-1, with a possible D match to TRBD2 (6 bases). Trimming pared 7 bases from V and 0 bases from J, leaving 13 bases between. Per germline, CDR1 MDHEN and CDR2 SYDVKM. CDR3 length: 15 residues. The CDR3 sequence is CASKIGGISYNEQFF. The CDR3 DNA follows: TGTGCCAGCAAAATAGGCGGGATCTCCTACAATGAGCAGTTCTTC. Looking up the rest from reference TRBV28 and TRBJ2-1 gives the full variable domain: DVKVTQSSRYLVKRTGEKVFLECVQDMDHENMFWYRQDPGLGLRLIYFSYDVKMKEKGDIPEGYSVSREKKERFSLILESASTNQTSMYLCASKIGGISYNEQFFGPGTRLTVL.

The sample holds one count of this clone. The chain links TRBV7-6 to TRBJ2-7; 7 bases map to TRBD2. Germline CDR1 is SGHVS and CDR2 is FNYEAQ. The CDR3 runs to 12 residues. After removal of 5 bases from V and 6 bases from J, the junction contained 4 bases not matched to a gene. The CDR3 bases are TGTGCCAGCAGCCCTACGGGGGGCGAGCAGTACTTC. It is translated as CASSPTGGEQYF. The full variable domain, its missing parts supplied by reference TRBV7-6 and TRBJ2-7, is GAGVSQSPRYKVTKRGQDVALRCDPISGHVSLYWYRQALGQGPEFLTYFNYEAQQDKSGLPNDRFSAERPEGSISTLTIQRTEQRDSAMYRCASSPTGGEQYFGPGTRLTVT.

The chain carries TRBV6-5 and TRBJ2-1; a possible D gene is TRBD1 (5 bases). The CDR3 covers 13 residues. V was shortened by 8 bases and J by 8 bases, with 16 bases between the two germline ends. Germline assignment: CDR1 MNHEY and CDR2 SVGAGI. For the CDR3, the DNA is TGTGCCAGCGGTGTCGCTCAAGGGGATGAGCAGTTCTTC. It yields the protein CASGVAQGDEQFF.

The CDR3 DNA reads TGTGCCAGCAGTTTAGGGATGAGGACGGGAAGCTACACCTTC. The encoded protein is CASSLGMRTGSYTF. V usage is TRBV28 and J usage is TRBJ1-2; D not certain. Germline V CDR1 and CDR2: MDHEN, SYDVKM. The CDR3 sequence is 14 residues long. Trimming pared 2 bases from V and 9 bases from J, leaving 16 bases between.

In DNA form, the CDR3 reads TGCGCCAGCACGTTCGGGACTAGCGGCACAGATACGCAGTATTTT. It yields the protein CASTFGTSGTDTQYF. The chain carries TRBV5-1 and TRBJ2-3, with 10 bases fitting TRBD2. This CDR3 spans 15 amino acids. V lost 6 bases to trimming and J lost 1 base; unmatched junction nucleotides: 5. Germline V gives CDR1 SGHRS, CDR2 YFSETQ.

The V gene is TRBV27, the J gene TRBJ1-1, with D perhaps TRBD1 (5 bases). The CDR3 sequence is 13 residues long. V lost 2 bases, J lost 7 bases, and 11 bases lay in between. Germline V gives CDR1 MNHEY, CDR2 SMNVEV (reference sequence). The CDR3 loop reads CASSLTGGYEAFF. The CDR3 DNA is TGTGCCAGCAGTTTAACAGGTGGATATGAAGCTTTCTTT.

The chain carries TRBV4-3 and TRBJ2-1; D may be TRBD2 (5 bases). Germline CDR1 LGHNA, CDR2 YSLEER. The CDR3 has 15 residues. Between the trimmed V and J ends, which lost 6 bases and 8 bases, there was a span of 20 bases. The CDR3 protein is CASSGLSPDIDEQFF. For the CDR3, the DNA is TGCGCCAGCAGTGGACTTTCCCCCGACATCGATGAGCAGTTCTTC.

On this clone: The sample carries other DNA sequences with the same CDR3. The chain carries TRBV6-5 and TRBJ2-5, with a weak D call TRBD1 (6 bases). V shed 2 bases and J shed 3 bases, with 10 bases lying between them. Germline V lookup: CDR1 MNHEY, CDR2 SVGAGI. The CDR3 has 14 residues. This chain's CDR3 is CASSYLGQKETQYF. The CDR3 bases are TGTGCCAGCAGTTACCTTGGACAGAAAGAGACCCAGTACTTC.

V and J are TRBV6-1 and TRBJ2-1; tentatively, D is TRBD2 (5 bases). This CDR3 spans 17 amino acids. V was cut by 6 bases and J by 5 bases, with 23 bases left in between. Germline CDR1 MNHNS, CDR2 SASEGT. CDR3 nucleotides: TGTGCCAGCAGCGAACGCCTGGGTAGCGAAAATGACAATGAGCAGTTCTTC. The encoded protein is CASSERLGSENDNEQFF.

This chain joins TRBV5-1 and TRBJ2-3, with 11 bases aligning to TRBD2. After removal of 4 bases from V and 2 bases from J, the junction contained 3 bases not matched to a gene. The CDR3 has 15 residues. Germline lookup yields CDR1 SGHRS and CDR2 YFSETQ. This CDR3 reads CASSLSGRDTDTQYF. CDR3 bases: TGCGCCAGCAGCCTTAGCGGGAGGGACACAGATACGCAGTATTTT.

V and J are TRBV28 and TRBJ1-2, with 8 nucleotides matching TRBD1. V was clipped by 5 bases and J by 4 bases; unmatched bases: 6. Germline V gives CDR1 MDHEN, CDR2 SYDVKM. The CDR3 totals 14 residues. CDR3: CASSQTGTGYGYTF. CDR3 DNA: TGTGCCAGCAGTCAGACCGGGACAGGCTATGGCTACACCTTC.

V gene TRBV13 combines with J gene TRBJ1-3; D gene unclear. The germline gives CDR1 PRHDT, CDR2 FYEKMQ (reference sequence). Trimming left V 3 bases short and J 4 bases short, with 22 bases between. The CDR3 sequence is 18 residues long. The CDR3 here is CASSFSVPDGPAGNTIYF. In nucleotides, the CDR3 is TGTGCCAGCAGCTTCTCCGTCCCCGATGGGCCTGCCGGAAACACCATATATTTT.

J is TRBJ2-2 and V is TRBV7-9; 14 bases are shared with TRBD2. Unmatched junction bases numbered 11, after V lost 4 bases and J lost 4 bases. CDR3 length: 19 amino acids. The germline V gene encodes CDR1 SEHNR and CDR2 FQNEAQ (reference sequence). The CDR3 sequence is CASSSTRLAGGSGTGELFF. For the CDR3, the DNA is TGTGCCAGCAGCTCCACCCGACTAGCGGGGGGGTCGGGCACCGGGGAGCTGTTTTTT.

The V and J genes are TRBV7-6 and TRBJ2-7; D remains unclear. This CDR3 contains 13 residues. CDR1 SGHVS and CDR2 FNYEAQ come from the germline V gene. Trimming shortened V by 5 bases and J by 4 bases, and 12 bases separated the two germline ends. The CDR3 protein is CASSPQSAYEQYF. Written as DNA, the CDR3 is TGTGCCAGCAGCCCCCAGTCAGCGTACGAGCAGTACTTC.

The chain employs TRBV6-4 and TRBJ2-5; D remains ambiguous. Germline V gene lookup returns CDR1 MRHNA and CDR2 SNTAGT. V lost 6 bases and J lost 2, with 16 bases in between. This CDR3 is built from 15 residues. This CDR3 reads CASRGQDTPQETQYF. The CDR3 coding sequence is TGTGCCAGCAGGGGCCAAGACACGCCACAAGAGACCCAGTACTTC.

This chain uses TRBV5-5 with TRBJ2-7, with TRBD2 as a possible D gene (6 bases). The length of the CDR3 is 13 residues. Germline V gives CDR1 SGHKS, CDR2 YYEKEE (reference sequence). Trimming took off 0 bases at V and 6 bases at J, with 10 bases between the two ends. The CDR3 spells CASSLASGVEQYF. The CDR3 DNA sequence: TGTGCCAGCAGCTTGGCCTCGGGGGTCGAGCAGTACTTC. The full variable domain, rest sourced from reference TRBV5-5 and TRBJ2-7, is DAGVTQSPTHLIKTRGQQVTLRCSPISGHKSVSWYQQVLGQGPQFIFQYYEKEERGRGNFPDRFSARQFPNYSSELNVNALLLGDSALYLCASSLASGVEQYFGPGTRLTVT.